Each of the 10 T cell receptor beta chains below was sequenced from the same sample in a study of blood T cell repertoires in COVID-19. The repertoire was sequenced with immunoSEQ multiplex PCR; TCRdb's copy has only in-frame clones and lacks some. The sample includes hundreds of thousands of clones, over 80% of them seen just once. What was sequenced was PBMCs or T cells enriched from blood (not recorded which). The receptors derive from a woman in her thirties or forties who had recovered from COVID-19.

V gene TRBV18 combines with J gene TRBJ1-5, with D perhaps matching TRBD1 (5 bases). CDR3 size: 13 residues. The germline V and J ends were trimmed by 4 bases and 8 bases, with 12 bases remaining between them. CDR1 and CDR2 (germline): KGHSH, LQKENI. CDR3 sequence: CASSRGGGEPQHF. CDR3 bases: TGTGCCAGCTCACGGGGGGGAGGCGAGCCCCAGCATTTT.

This CDR3 is CAWNRAEEKLFF. The CDR3 bases are TGTGCCTGGAACAGGGCCGAAGAAAAACTGTTTTTT. The rearrangement uses TRBV30 and TRBJ1-4; D possibly corresponds to TRBD1 (6 bases). The V and J ends lost 4 bases and 8 bases respectively, with 11 bases between them. This CDR3 spans 12 amino acids. Germline V lookup: CDR1 GTSNPN, CDR2 SVGIG (reference sequence).

J is TRBJ2-1 and V is TRBV19; D unclear. V gave up 5 bases and J gave up 2 bases, with 13 bases separating them. The germline CDR1 and CDR2 sequences are LNHDA and SQIVND (reference sequence). The CDR3 runs to 15 residues. Here the CDR3 reads CASSPPRVAYNEQFF. In nucleotides, the CDR3 is TGTGCCAGTAGTCCCCCCCGGGTGGCCTACAATGAGCAGTTCTTC.

This chain connects TRBV2 to TRBJ2-3, with 7 bases aligning to TRBD1. Germline V gene lookup returns CDR1 SNHLY and CDR2 FYNNEI. This CDR3 has 14 residues. Trimming took 1 base from V and 7 from J; bases not matched to a gene: 5. The DNA of the CDR3 is TGTGCCAGCAGTGAAGGCAGGACAGGACATACGCAGTATTTT. Residues: CASSEGRTGHTQYF. Full variable domain (remainder filled in from reference TRBV2 and TRBJ2-3): EPEVTQTPSHQVTQMGQEVILRCVPISNHLYFYWYRQILGQKVEFLVSFYNNEISEKSEIFDDQFSVERPDGSNFTLKIRSTKLEDSAMYFCASSEGRTGHTQYFGPGTRLTVL.

The V gene is TRBV28, the J gene TRBJ2-5; TRBD1 is a possible D gene (8 bases). The V gene lost 6 bases and the J gene lost 5 bases, with 13 bases spanning the gap. CDR3 size: 13 residues. Germline CDR1 and CDR2: MDHEN and SYDVKM. The CDR3 DNA follows: TGTGCCAGCAGACAGGGGGGGTCGGAGACCCAGTACTTC. Amino acids: CASRQGGSETQYF.

V gene TRBV5-6 combines with J gene TRBJ1-3; a possible D gene is TRBD1 (5 bases). The CDR3 contains 16 residues. CDR1 SGHDT and CDR2 YYEEEE come from the germline V gene. Trimming took off 4 bases at V and 4 bases at J, with 18 bases between the two ends. Written as DNA, the CDR3 is TGTGCCAGCAGCCTTAGCCCAGGGATTACGGGAAACACCATATATTTT. Residues: CASSLSPGITGNTIYF.

The V gene is TRBV4-3, the J gene TRBJ2-2; D ambiguous. Trimming removed 1 base from V and 8 bases from J, with 5 bases in between. CDR3 length equals 12 residues. The germline V gene encodes CDR1 LGHNA and CDR2 YSLEER. For the CDR3, the DNA is TGCGCCAGCAGCCAAGTTCGTGGGGAGCTGTTTTTT. It specifies CASSQVRGELFF.

This clone was detected only once. This chain connects TRBV3-1 (or the pseudogene TRBV3-2) to TRBJ2-2; no definite D call. The V gene's germline CDR1 is LGHDT and CDR2 YNNKEL (reference sequence). V was cut by 3 bases and J by 7 bases, with 6 bases left in between. The CDR3 runs to 12 residues. CDR3 amino acids: CASSHFGGELFF. DNA of the CDR3: TGTGCCAGCAGCCATTTCGGCGGGGAGCTGTTTTTT.

The gene calls are TRBV24-1 and TRBJ1-2; 7 bases agree with TRBD1. In germline, CDR1 is KGHDR, CDR2 SFDVKD. The trim removed 6 bases at V and 1 base at J, leaving 7 bases unmatched. The CDR3 runs to 15 residues. The CDR3 is CATSPRQGSNYGYTF. CDR3 DNA: TGTGCCACCAGTCCTCGACAGGGCAGTAACTATGGCTACACCTTC.

This clone appeared a few times. The gene calls are TRBV3-1 (or the pseudogene TRBV3-2) and TRBJ2-5, with D possibly being TRBD2 (6 bases). The CDR3 consists of 18 residues. V dropped 0 bases and J dropped 5 bases, with 22 bases sitting between them. Germline values: CDR1 LGHDT, CDR2 YNNKEL (reference sequence). CDR3 sequence: CASSQEAPGFAGWETQYF. DNA for the CDR3: TGTGCCAGCAGCCAAGAGGCACCCGGTTTTGCGGGATGGGAGACCCAGTACTTC.